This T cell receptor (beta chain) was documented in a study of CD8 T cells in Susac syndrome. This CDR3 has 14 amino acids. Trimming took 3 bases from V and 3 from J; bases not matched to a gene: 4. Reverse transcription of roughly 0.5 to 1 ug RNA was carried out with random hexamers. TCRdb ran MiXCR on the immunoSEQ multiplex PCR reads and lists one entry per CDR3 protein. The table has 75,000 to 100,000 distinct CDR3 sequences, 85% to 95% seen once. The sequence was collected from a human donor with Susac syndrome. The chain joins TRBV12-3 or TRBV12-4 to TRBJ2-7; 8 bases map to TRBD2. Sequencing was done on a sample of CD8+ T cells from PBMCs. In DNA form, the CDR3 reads TGTGCCAGCAGTTTTGGGCTAGCGGGCTACGAGCAGTACTTC. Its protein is CASSFGLAGYEQYF.